The present TCR beta chain was sequenced within a study of shared clonotypes between healthy human individuals. General study results and limits: Memory subsets generally showed smaller estimated richness than naive subsets did.

This CDR3 comprises 14 residues. The germline V and J ends were trimmed by 6 bases and 4 bases, with 13 bases remaining between them. Germline V gene sequence: CDR1 MNHEY, CDR2 SMNVEV (reference sequence). Sorted-subset replicate PCRs used around 0.2 ug DNA, some 31,000 T cell genomes. Data came from immunoSEQ multiplex PCR; TCRdb stores just in-frame clones and leaves some out. This repertoire shows approximately 720,000 clones, roughly nine tenths found once; its top ten account for 24%. In the naive CD8 group, cells lacked CD45RO and were positively selected for CCR7, so terminally differentiated effector memory CD45RA+ cells were left out. In its sample, this clone was seen a few times. The antigen remains undetermined.

The receptor was derived from a man aged 25-45 years in good health. V usage is TRBV27 and J usage is TRBJ1-5, with unresolved D. Sequencing used naive CD8+ T cells sorted from blood. The CDR3 DNA sequence: TGTGCCAGCAGACCTTTAGGACGGAATCAGCCCCAGCATTTT. Encoded protein: CASRPLGRNQPQHF.